The clone carrying this T cell receptor beta chain was observed once. This entry is derived from a study of blood T cell repertoires in COVID-19. Study information: Donors in the United States, Italy and Spain gave samples during acute or convalescent COVID-19. In each case, the material was cDNA or gDNA derived from T cells, B-cell-depleted T cells, or PBMCs.

Source study methods: The assay estimated nucleated cells by amplifying reference gene primers. Clones were sequenced by immunoSEQ multiplex PCR, and TCRdb holds only the in-frame ones, with some missing. V and J calls and clone size are as listed in that table; D and trimming were resolved from the DNA. Of approximately 160,000 clones in the sample, 85% to 95% were seen once. The source material was peripheral blood. This TCR came from a woman aged 60-75 years with COVID-19, enrolled during active disease.

The CDR3: CASSHSNYGYTF. CDR3 bases: TGTGCCAGCAGCCATTCCAACTATGGCTACACCTTC. V gene TRBV7-2 combines with J gene TRBJ1-2; no definite D call. Germline CDR1 and CDR2: SGHTA and FQGNSA. V was cut by 5 bases and J by 2 bases, with 6 bases left in between. There are 12 residues in the CDR3.